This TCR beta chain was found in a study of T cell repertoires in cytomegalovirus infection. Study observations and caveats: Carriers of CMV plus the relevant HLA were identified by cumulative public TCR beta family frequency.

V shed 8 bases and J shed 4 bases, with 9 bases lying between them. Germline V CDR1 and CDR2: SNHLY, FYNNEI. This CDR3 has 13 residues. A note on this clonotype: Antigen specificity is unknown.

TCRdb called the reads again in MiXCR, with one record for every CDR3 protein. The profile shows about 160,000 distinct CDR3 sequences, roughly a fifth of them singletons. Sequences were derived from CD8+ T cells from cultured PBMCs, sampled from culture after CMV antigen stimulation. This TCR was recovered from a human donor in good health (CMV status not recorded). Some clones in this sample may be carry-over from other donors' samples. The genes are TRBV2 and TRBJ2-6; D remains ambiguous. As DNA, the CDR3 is TGTGCCAGCTACCAATCAGGGGCCAACGTCCTGACTTTC. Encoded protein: CASYQSGANVLTF.